This T cell receptor (beta chain) was sequenced in a study of T cells in Graves' hyperthyroidism and ophthalmopathy. The study, taken as a whole, reports: It was a median around 6 months before onset that the model predicted ophthalmopathy.

This clonotype was found many times. Its antigen is as yet unknown. Amplified TCR beta CDR3 regions came from RNA transcripts. HTBI primers were used for first-round RT-PCR of the TCR CDR3. TCRdb itself ran the multiplex PCR reads through MiXCR, one entry per CDR3 protein. The sample includes under 400,000 distinct CDR3 sequences, about 12% of them seen just once. Clinical symptoms, serum thyroxine and TRAb, thyroid ultrasound and orbital computed tomography together formed the diagnostic basis. The CDR3 runs 14 residues. V was clipped by 0 bases and J by 0 bases, with 6 bases between them. The V gene's germline CDR1 is SGHRS and CDR2 YFSETQ.

Sequenced material: blood. This TCR derives from a woman between 18 and 29 years old with Graves' hyperthyroidism. The chain has TRBV5-1 and TRBJ1-1; unclear D gene. DNA of the CDR3: TGCGCCAGCAGCTTGGGAGTCCTGAACACTGAAGCTTTCTTT. It encodes CASSLGVLNTEAFF.